These 18 T cell receptor beta chains were sequenced from one sample in a study of siplizumab effects on memory and regulatory T cells. TCRdb's copy holds only in-frame clones and misses some; the assay was immunoSEQ multiplex PCR. The sample has 110,000 or so clones, around 93% seen once. The sample taken for sequencing was CD4+ T cells sorted from blood. The receptors originated from a human donor in good health.

This clone appeared a few times. The chain couples TRBV30 to TRBJ1-2; D uncertain. The CDR3 is 14 amino acids. Trimming stripped 1 base from V and 2 bases from J, with 11 bases between. Per germline, CDR1 GTSNPN and CDR2 SVGIG (reference sequence). The CDR3 loop is CAWSDERENYGYTF. The CDR3 DNA follows: TGTGCCTGGAGTGACGAGAGGGAGAACTATGGCTACACCTTC.

This chain uses TRBV9 with TRBJ2-1; TRBD2 matches 15 bases. CDR1 is SGDLS, CDR2 YYNGEE, per germline. V was clipped by 0 bases and J by 2 bases; unmatched bases: 9. This CDR3 has 20 amino acids. CDR3 bases: TGTGCCAGCAGCGTAGGGACTAGCGGGAGGGCCACGTCGGCCTACAATGAGCAGTTCTTC. Amino acids: CASSVGTSGRATSAYNEQFF.

This chain uses TRBV27 with TRBJ2-3; D is possibly TRBD1 (6 bases). Trimming removed 2 bases from V and 3 bases from J, with 18 bases in between. CDR3 length: 17 amino acids. Germline V gene lookup returns CDR1 MNHEY and CDR2 SMNVEV (reference sequence). CDR3 residues: CASSLSRGGSWTDTQYF. Written as DNA, the CDR3 is TGTGCCAGCAGTTTAAGCAGGGGTGGTTCGTGGACAGATACGCAGTATTTT.

J is TRBJ1-1 and V is TRBV30, with D possibly TRBD1 on 6 matching bases. The CDR3 is 14 amino acids. The germline V gene has CDR1 GTSNPN and CDR2 SVGIG (reference sequence). Trimming removed 0 bases at V and 5 bases at J, with 13 bases between. CDR3 amino acids: CAWSVGGRGTEAFF. The CDR3 bases are TGTGCCTGGAGTGTTGGCGGAAGGGGGACTGAAGCTTTCTTT.

The rearrangement links TRBV5-6 to TRBJ1-3; TRBD1 aligns across 10 bases. Germline V gene lookup returns CDR1 SGHDT and CDR2 YYEEEE. V gave up 0 bases and J gave up 5 bases; unmatched junction bases: 8. This CDR3 is built from 17 residues. CDR3 amino acids: CASSLEWTGGTRNTIYF. The CDR3 DNA reads as TGTGCCAGCAGCTTGGAGTGGACAGGGGGGACCAGAAACACCATATATTTT.

The chain couples TRBV29-1 to TRBJ2-3; D is perhaps TRBD1 (6 bases). V shed 8 bases and J shed 2 bases, with 14 bases lying between them. This CDR3 comprises 13 residues. The germline V gene encodes CDR1 SQVTM and CDR2 ANQGSEA. DNA for the CDR3: TGCAGCAGCCTACGACAGGACACAGATACGCAGTATTTT. Its protein product is CSSLRQDTDTQYF.

The rearrangement joins TRBV11-2 to TRBJ1-2; 10 bases agree with TRBD1. This CDR3 has 16 amino acids. J was trimmed by 4 bases and V by 1 base; bases with no gene match: 6. Germline CDR1 reads SGHAT; CDR2 reads FQNNGV. The CDR3 protein is CASSLAWTGGPYGYTF. The DNA for the CDR3 is TGTGCCAGCAGCTTAGCCTGGACAGGGGGTCCCTATGGCTACACCTTC.

The gene calls are TRBV11-3 and TRBJ2-1, with D perhaps TRBD2 (5 bases). V was pared by 1 base and J by 0 bases, with 10 bases between. The CDR3 is made up of 16 amino acids. Germline-derived CDR1 and CDR2 are SGHNT and YENEEA. The CDR3 loop is CASSLVAGSSYNEQFF. CDR3 sequence (DNA): TGTGCCAGCAGCTTAGTTGCGGGTAGCTCCTACAATGAGCAGTTCTTC.

J is TRBJ2-3 and V is TRBV30, with TRBD2 matching over 9 bases. Germline V CDR1 and CDR2: GTSNPN, SVGIG (reference sequence). J was trimmed by 4 bases and V by 2 bases; bases with no gene match: 10. This CDR3 is built from 16 residues. In DNA, the CDR3 is TGTGCCTGGAGTCCCGGGACTAGCATTGTCGCAGATACGCAGTATTTT. Translated: CAWSPGTSIVADTQYF.

V gene TRBV4-2 combines with J gene TRBJ2-7, with D perhaps matching TRBD2 (6 bases). Germline V CDR1 and CDR2: LGHNA, YNFKEQ. This CDR3 is built from 15 residues. V was pared by 0 bases and J by 0 bases, with 9 bases between. CDR3 nucleotides: TGTGCCAGCAGCCAAGAGGAGGGGACCTCCTACGAGCAGTACTTC. Translating it yields CASSQEEGTSYEQYF.

The V call is TRBV5-6, the J call TRBJ1-6; no clear D gene. Germline CDR1 is SGHDT and CDR2 is YYEEEE. V lost 1 base and J lost 0, with 5 bases in between. This CDR3 has 15 amino acids. CDR3 DNA sequence: TGTGCCAGCAGCTTGAAGGGCTCCTATAATTCACCCCTCCACTTT. It is translated as CASSLKGSYNSPLHF.

This sequence joins TRBV4-1 and TRBJ1-1; 10 positions agree with TRBD1. The V gene end was trimmed by 1 base and the J gene end by 9 bases; junction bases not matched to a gene: 2. Germline V CDR1 and CDR2: MGHRA, YSYEKL. The CDR3 length is 13 residues. The CDR3 loop reads CASSQGQGAKAFF. For the CDR3, the DNA is TGCGCCAGCAGCCAAGGACAGGGGGCGAAAGCTTTCTTT.

In its sample, this clone was seen once. The chain carries TRBV28 and TRBJ2-7; no firm D call. V was trimmed by 1 base and J by 3 bases, leaving 4 bases between them. Germline CDR1 and CDR2: MDHEN and SYDVKM. The CDR3 spans 12 residues. CDR3 DNA sequence: TGTGCCAGCAGTTTATCCTTCTACGAGCAGTACTTC. Protein product: CASSLSFYEQYF. The full variable domain, its missing parts supplied by reference TRBV28 and TRBJ2-7, is DVKVTQSSRYLVKRTGEKVFLECVQDMDHENMFWYRQDPGLGLRLIYFSYDVKMKEKGDIPEGYSVSREKKERFSLILESASTNQTSMYLCASSLSFYEQYFGPGTRLTVT.

The V and J genes are TRBV7-3 and TRBJ2-2; no reliable D call. The CDR3 is made up of 14 amino acids. Germline V gives CDR1 SGHTA, CDR2 FQGTGA. V was shortened by 5 bases and J by 5 bases, with 12 bases between the two germline ends. In DNA, the CDR3 is TGTGCCAGCAGCCCCACCAGGAAGACCGGGGAGCTGTTTTTT. It yields the protein CASSPTRKTGELFF. Full variable domain (remainder filled in from reference TRBV7-3 and TRBJ2-2): GAGVSQTPSNKVTEKGKYVELRCDPISGHTALYWYRQSLGQGPEFLIYFQGTGAADDSGLPNDRFFAVRPEGSVSTLKIQRTERGDSAVYLCASSPTRKTGELFFGEGSRLTVL.

CDR3 sequence (DNA): TGTGCCAGTATAACTACTGACGGTGGCTACACCTTC. It yields the protein CASITTDGGYTF. The J gene is TRBJ1-2, the V gene TRBV19; D gene uncertain. From germline, CDR1 is LNHDA and CDR2 SQIVND (reference sequence). This CDR3 region has 12 residues. The V and J ends lost 7 bases and 7 bases respectively, with 13 bases between them.

This chain joins TRBV7-8 and TRBJ2-1; no definite D call. Germline V gene sequence: CDR1 SGHVS, CDR2 FQNEAQ. Between the trimmed V and J ends, which lost 5 bases and 6 bases, there was a span of 14 bases. The CDR3 contains 14 residues. The CDR3 region is CASSKLPGRNEQFF. The CDR3 bases are TGTGCCAGCAGCAAATTGCCCGGGCGCAATGAGCAGTTCTTC. Full variable domain (outside the CDR3, taken from reference TRBV7-8 and TRBJ2-1): GAGVSQSPRYKVAKRGQDVALRCDPISGHVSLFWYQQALGQGPEFLTYFQNEAQLDKSGLPSDRFFAERPEGSVSTLKIQRTQQEDSAVYLCASSKLPGRNEQFFGPGTRLTVL.

V and J are TRBV5-4 and TRBJ2-5, with D perhaps assigned TRBD1 or TRBD2 (5 bases each). The V end was cut by 6 bases, the J end by 5 bases, with 20 bases between. The CDR3 runs 15 residues. Germline CDR1 and CDR2: SGHNT and YYREEE (reference sequence). The CDR3 protein is CASTQGPQDVETQYF. The CDR3 DNA sequence: TGTGCCAGCACTCAGGGACCGCAAGACGTGGAGACCCAGTACTTC.

This clone has a single count. V is TRBV9 and J is TRBJ2-3, with D perhaps TRBD1 or TRBD2 (5 bases each). V lost 0 bases to trimming and J lost 1 base, with 12 bases between them. The germline V gene encodes CDR1 SGDLS and CDR2 YYNGEE. This CDR3 has 16 residues. CDR3 protein: CASSVDPGRRTDTQYF. As DNA, the CDR3 is TGTGCCAGCAGCGTAGACCCGGGACGGCGCACAGATACGCAGTATTTT.